This T cell receptor (beta chain) was documented in a study of vaccination and CD4 T cells after COVID-19. Study overall: Control cultures were supplied with a CEFX pool, an HIV-1 Nef pool, or no peptide at all.

The CDR3 consists of 15 residues. Germline CDR1 reads SNHLY; CDR2 reads FYNNEI. V lost 7 bases to trimming and J lost 3 bases; unmatched junction nucleotides: 11. About this clonotype: Its antigen is unidentified.

Sequence data for DNA of cultured CD4+ T cells were generated by the Oncomine TCR Beta short-read assay. TCRdb reprocessed the PCR reads with MiXCR, giving one entry per CDR3 protein. The sample has fewer than 20,000 distinct CDR3 sequences, approximately 40% seen once; the top ten hold around 6.9%. Specified treatment: roughly 10-day PBMC culture with coronavirus spike peptide pools or control peptides (ViraFEST assay). The sequence was collected from a human donor who had recovered from COVID-19. This material consisted of CD4+ T cells from blood, cultured in vitro, taken before SARS-CoV-2 vaccination. J is TRBJ1-2 and V is TRBV2; TRBD1 matches 7 bases. This CDR3 reads CASTQEGGQDYGYTF. The CDR3 DNA reads as TGTGCCAGCACCCAGGAGGGCGGACAGGACTATGGCTACACCTTC.